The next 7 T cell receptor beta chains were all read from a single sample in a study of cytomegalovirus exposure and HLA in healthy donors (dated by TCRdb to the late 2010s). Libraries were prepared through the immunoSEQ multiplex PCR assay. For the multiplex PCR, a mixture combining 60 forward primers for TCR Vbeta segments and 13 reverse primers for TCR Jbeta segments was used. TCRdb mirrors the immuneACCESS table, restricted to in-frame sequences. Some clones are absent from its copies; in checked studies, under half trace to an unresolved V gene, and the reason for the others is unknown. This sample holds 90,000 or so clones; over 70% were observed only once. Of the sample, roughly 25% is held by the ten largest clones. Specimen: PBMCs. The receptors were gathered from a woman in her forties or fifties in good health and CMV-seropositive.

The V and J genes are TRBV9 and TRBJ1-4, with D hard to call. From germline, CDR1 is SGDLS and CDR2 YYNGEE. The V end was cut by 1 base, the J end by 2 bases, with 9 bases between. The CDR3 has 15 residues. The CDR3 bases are TGTGCCAGCAGCGTAACTGGAGGCACTAATGAAAAACTGTTTTTT. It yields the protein CASSVTGGTNEKLFF. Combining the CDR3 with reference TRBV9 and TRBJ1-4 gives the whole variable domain DSGVTQTPKHLITATGQRVTLRCSPRSGDLSVYWYQQSLDQGLQFLIQYYNGEERAKGNILERFSAQQFPDLHSELNLSSLELGDSALYFCASSVTGGTNEKLFFGSGTQLSVL.

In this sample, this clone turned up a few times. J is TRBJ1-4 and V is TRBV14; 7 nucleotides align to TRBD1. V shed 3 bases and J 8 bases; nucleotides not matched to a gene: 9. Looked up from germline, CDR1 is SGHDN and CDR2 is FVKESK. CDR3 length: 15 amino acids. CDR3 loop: CASSQRANRGEKLFF. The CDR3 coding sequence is TGTGCCAGCAGCCAGCGCGCGAACAGGGGAGAAAAACTGTTTTTT.

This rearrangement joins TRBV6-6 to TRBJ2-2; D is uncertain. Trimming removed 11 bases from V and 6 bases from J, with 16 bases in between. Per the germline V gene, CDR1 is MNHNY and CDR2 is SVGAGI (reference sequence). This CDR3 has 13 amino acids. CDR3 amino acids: CAAYYPGPGELFF. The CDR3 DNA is TGTGCCGCCTACTACCCCGGTCCCGGGGAGCTGTTTTTT.

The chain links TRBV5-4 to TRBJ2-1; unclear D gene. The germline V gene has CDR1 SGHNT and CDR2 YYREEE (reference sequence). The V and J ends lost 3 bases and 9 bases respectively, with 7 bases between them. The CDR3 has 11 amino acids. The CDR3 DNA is TGTGCCAGCAGCTGGCGGCGTGAGCAGTTCTTC. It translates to CASSWRREQFF. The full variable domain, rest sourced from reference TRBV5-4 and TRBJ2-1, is ETGVTQSPTHLIKTRGQQVTLRCSSQSGHNTVSWYQQALGQGPQFIFQYYREEENGRGNFPPRFSGLQFPNYSSELNVNALELDDSALYLCASSWRREQFFGPGTRLTVL.

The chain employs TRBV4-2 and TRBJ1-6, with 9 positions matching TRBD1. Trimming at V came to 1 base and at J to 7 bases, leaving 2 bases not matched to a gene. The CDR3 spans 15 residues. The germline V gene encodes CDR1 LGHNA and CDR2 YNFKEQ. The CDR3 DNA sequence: TGTGCCAGCAGCCAAGGACAGGGGGGCAATTCACCCCTCCACTTT. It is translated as CASSQGQGGNSPLHF.

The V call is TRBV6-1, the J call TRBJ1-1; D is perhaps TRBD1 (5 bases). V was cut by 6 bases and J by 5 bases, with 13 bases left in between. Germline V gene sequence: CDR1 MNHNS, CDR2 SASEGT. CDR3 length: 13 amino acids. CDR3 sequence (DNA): TGTGCCAGCAGGCAGGGCGGGGCGACTGAAGCTTTCTTT. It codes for CASRQGGATEAFF.

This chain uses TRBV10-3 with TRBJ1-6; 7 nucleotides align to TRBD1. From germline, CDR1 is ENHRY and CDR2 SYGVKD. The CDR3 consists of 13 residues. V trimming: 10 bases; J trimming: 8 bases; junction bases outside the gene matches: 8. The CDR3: CATGTDLYSPLHF. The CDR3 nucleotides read TGTGCCACCGGGACAGACTTGTATTCACCCCTCCACTTT.